This T cell receptor beta chain originates from a study of shared clonotypes between healthy human individuals. Study-wide background: Donors consisted of a couple of women and three men between 18 and 49.

Libraries were prepared by immunoSEQ multiplex PCR; TCRdb keeps only in-frame clonotypes and omits some of them. The table includes fewer than 800,000 clones, about 91% detected once. CD45RO-negative, CCR7-selected cells formed the naive CD8 fraction, which excluded terminally differentiated effector memory CD45RA+ cells. Study-wide findings and caveats: Collection of samples was limited to blood; tissue repertoires likely differ. Large sequencing depth failed to make sorted-subset sequencing complete, rarefaction showed. Researchers found naive subsets generally carried larger estimated richness than memory subsets.

For this clone: The target antigen is unknown.

The CDR3 is made up of 12 amino acids. Germline-derived CDR1 and CDR2 are SGHRS and YFSETQ. J lost 8 bases, V lost 7 bases, and 6 bases had no gene match. What was sequenced was naive CD8+ T cells sorted from blood. This receptor was taken from a man between 25 and 39 years old in good health. V and J are TRBV5-1 and TRBJ2-1; 7 positions agree with TRBD1. Here the CDR3 DNA reads TGCGCCAGCCGGACAGGTCGTGATGAGCAGTTCTTC. Translating it yields CASRTGRDEQFF.